The present TCR beta chain was sequenced within a study of blood T cell repertoires in COVID-19. The CDR3 has 13 residues. V dropped 0 bases and J dropped 10 bases, with 10 bases sitting between them. CDR1 is SGHAT and CDR2 is FQNNGV in the germline V gene. Method: immunoSEQ multiplex PCR; TCRdb's copy keeps in-frame clones and lacks some. The sample gives around 94,000 clones, approximately 86% of which show up once; around 5.3% is in the top ten. The source of this sequence is a woman aged 45 to 65 with COVID-19, enrolled during active disease. What was sequenced was peripheral blood. V gene TRBV11-2 combines with J gene TRBJ1-5, with a tentative D call TRBD1 (6 bases). The CDR3 sequence is CASSLEGHDPQHF. CDR3 DNA sequence: TGTGCCAGCAGCTTAGAGGGACACGATCCCCAGCATTTT.